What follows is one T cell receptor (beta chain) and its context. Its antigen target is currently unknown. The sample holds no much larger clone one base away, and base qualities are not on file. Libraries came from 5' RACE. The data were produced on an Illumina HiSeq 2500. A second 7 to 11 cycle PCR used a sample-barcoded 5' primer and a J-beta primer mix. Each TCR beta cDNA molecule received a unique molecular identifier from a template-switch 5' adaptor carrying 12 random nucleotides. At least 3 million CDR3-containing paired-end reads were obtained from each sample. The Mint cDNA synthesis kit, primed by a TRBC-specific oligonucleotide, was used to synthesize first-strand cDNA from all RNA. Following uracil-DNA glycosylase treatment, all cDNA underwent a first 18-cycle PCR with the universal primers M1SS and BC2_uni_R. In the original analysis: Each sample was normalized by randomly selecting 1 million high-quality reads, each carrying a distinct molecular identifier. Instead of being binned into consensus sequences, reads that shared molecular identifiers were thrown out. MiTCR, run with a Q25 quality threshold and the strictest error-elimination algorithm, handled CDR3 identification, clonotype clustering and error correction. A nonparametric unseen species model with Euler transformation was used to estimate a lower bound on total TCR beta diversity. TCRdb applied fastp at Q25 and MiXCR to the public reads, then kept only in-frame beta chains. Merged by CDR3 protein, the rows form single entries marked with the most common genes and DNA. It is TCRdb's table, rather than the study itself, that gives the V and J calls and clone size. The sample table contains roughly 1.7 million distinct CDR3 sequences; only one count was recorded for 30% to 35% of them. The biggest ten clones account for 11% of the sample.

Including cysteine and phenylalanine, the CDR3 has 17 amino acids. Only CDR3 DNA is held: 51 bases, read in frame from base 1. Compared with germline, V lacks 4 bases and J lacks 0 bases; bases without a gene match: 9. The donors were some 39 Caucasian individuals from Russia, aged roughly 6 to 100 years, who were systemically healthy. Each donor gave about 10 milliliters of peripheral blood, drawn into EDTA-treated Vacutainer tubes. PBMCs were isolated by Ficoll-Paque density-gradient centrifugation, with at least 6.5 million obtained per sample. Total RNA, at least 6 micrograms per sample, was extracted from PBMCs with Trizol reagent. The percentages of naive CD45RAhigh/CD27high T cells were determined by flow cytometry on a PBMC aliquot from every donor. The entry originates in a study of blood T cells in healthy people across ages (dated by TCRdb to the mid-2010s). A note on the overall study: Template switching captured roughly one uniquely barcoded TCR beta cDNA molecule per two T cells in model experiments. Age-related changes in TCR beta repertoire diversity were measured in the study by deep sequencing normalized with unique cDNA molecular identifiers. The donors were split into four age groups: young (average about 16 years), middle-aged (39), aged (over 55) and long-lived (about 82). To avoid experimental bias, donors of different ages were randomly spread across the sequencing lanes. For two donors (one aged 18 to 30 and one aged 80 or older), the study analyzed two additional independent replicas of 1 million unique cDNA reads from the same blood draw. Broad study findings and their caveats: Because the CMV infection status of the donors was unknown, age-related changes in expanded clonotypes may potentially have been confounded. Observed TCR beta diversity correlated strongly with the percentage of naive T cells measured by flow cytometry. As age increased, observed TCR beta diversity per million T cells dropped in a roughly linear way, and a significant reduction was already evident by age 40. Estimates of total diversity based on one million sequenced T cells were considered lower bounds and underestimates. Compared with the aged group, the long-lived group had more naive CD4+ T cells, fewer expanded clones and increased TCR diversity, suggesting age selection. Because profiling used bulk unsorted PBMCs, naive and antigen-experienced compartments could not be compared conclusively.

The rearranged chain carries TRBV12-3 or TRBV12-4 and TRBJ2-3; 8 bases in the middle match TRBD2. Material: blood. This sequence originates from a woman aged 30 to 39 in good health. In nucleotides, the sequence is TGTGCCAGCAGTTCTCAAGCGGGAGCGATGAGCACAGATACGCAGTATTTT. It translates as CASSSQAGAMSTDTQYF.